This entry is about one TCR beta chain. The sample is drawn from a study of technical replicates of blood from a few donors. Assay used: immunoSEQ multiplex PCR; TCRdb lists only in-frame clones, some missing. The sample consists of 75,000 to 95,000 clones, about 95% of them appearing once. Germline-derived CDR1 and CDR2 are SNHLY and FYNNEI. This CDR3 has 13 amino acids. Between the trimmed V and J ends, which lost 6 bases and 4 bases, there was a span of 12 bases. This chain uses TRBV2 with TRBJ1-1; no clear D. The sequencing sample was made of T cells isolated from PBMCs. This sequence originates from a human donor in good health. CDR3 coding DNA: TGTGCCAGCAGGGGTGGGAGGGTCACTGAAGCTTTCTTT. Residues: CASRGGRVTEAFF.